The sequence of this T cell receptor beta chain was determined in a study of beta chain features in type 1 diabetes. Overall study results and limits: Because the template was cDNA, high-expressing cells might be over-represented.

The isolated RNA, all of it, was reverse transcribed, so expressed TCRB transcripts were what got sequenced. Libraries were prepared by immunoSEQ multiplex PCR; TCRdb keeps only in-frame clonotypes and omits some of them. Altogether roughly 150,000 clones are present, less than 9.5% being singletons, with the ten largest covering almost 0.65%. Markers CD45RO/CCR7/CD25/CD127/CD95/CD27 served to sort CD4+ naive, central memory, regulatory and stem cell-like memory cells. This clone has just a few counts. Its cognate antigen is unknown. Germline V gene sequence: CDR1 GTSNPN, CDR2 SVGIG (reference sequence). The CDR3 totals 14 residues. V lost 5 bases to trimming and J lost 2 bases, with 13 bases between them.

The specimen sequenced was central memory CD4+ T cells from blood. The chain employs TRBV30 and TRBJ1-3, with D possibly matching TRBD1 (6 bases). The receptor comes from a man between 18 and 29 years old in good health. CDR3 in amino acids: CAWGTGTAGNTIYF. The DNA of the CDR3 is TGTGCCTGGGGTACAGGGACGGCTGGAAACACCATATATTTT.